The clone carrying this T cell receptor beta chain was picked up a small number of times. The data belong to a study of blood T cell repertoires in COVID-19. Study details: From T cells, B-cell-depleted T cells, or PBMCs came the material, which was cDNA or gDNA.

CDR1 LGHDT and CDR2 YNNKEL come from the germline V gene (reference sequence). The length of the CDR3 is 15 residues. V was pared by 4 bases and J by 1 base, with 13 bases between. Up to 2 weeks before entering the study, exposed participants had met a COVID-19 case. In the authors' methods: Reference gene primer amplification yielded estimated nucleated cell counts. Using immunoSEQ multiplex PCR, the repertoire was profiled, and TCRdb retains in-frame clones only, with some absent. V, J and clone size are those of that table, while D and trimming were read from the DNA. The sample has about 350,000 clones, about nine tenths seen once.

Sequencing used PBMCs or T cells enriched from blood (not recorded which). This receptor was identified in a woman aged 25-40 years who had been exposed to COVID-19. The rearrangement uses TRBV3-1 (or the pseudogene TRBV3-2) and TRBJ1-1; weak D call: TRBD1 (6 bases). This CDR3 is CASSPRGGANTEAFF. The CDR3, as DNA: TGTGCCAGCAGCCCGAGGGGGGGTGCGAACACTGAAGCTTTCTTT.